This entry features one TCR beta chain sequence. Antigen specificity is unknown. The investigators amplified TCR beta CDR3 regions from RNA transcripts. The HTBI primer set was used in a first-round RT-PCR of the TCR CDR3. One entry per CDR3 protein, called by TCRdb with MiXCR from the multiplex PCR reads. The sample consists of hundreds of thousands of distinct CDR3 sequences, 17% of them appearing once. The data are from a study of T cells in Graves' hyperthyroidism and ophthalmopathy. Germline assignment: CDR1 DFQATT and CDR2 SNEGSKA (reference sequence). The CDR3 consists of 13 residues. V was clipped by 5 bases and J by 4 bases, with 12 bases between them. Those patients with uncontrolled infection, other autoimmune disease, pregnancy or lactation were excluded. Clinical symptoms, serum thyroxine, TRAb, thyroid ultrasound and orbital computed tomography informed diagnoses. The study, taken as a whole, reports: Ophthalmopathy was distinguished from stable hyperthyroidism by 13 V-J signatures. The model forecast ophthalmopathy, anticipating it by a median approximately 7 months before onset.

The TCR sequence derives from a woman aged 60 to 75 with Graves' ophthalmopathy. Sequencing used blood. The V call is TRBV20-1, the J call TRBJ2-1; either TRBD1 or TRBD2 may supply D (5 bases each). The CDR3 nucleotides are TGCAGTGCTCCGGGACGGAATTACAATGAGCAGTTCTTC. Its protein product is CSAPGRNYNEQFF.